Listed below are T cell receptor beta chains from one sample, sequenced in a study of cytomegalovirus exposure and HLA in healthy donors. Sequencing used immunoSEQ multiplex PCR; TCRdb keeps in-frame clones, though not all of them. Among 85,000 to 90,000 clones listed, around 85% were seen once. Sequencing used PBMCs. These receptor sequences come from a man aged 25 to 40 in good health and CMV-seronegative. Each CDR3 is given without its conserved first and last residue.

TRBJ1-5	12	TRBV30	AWSAVSSNQPQH
TRBJ1-5	10	TRBV30	AWSYLSEPQH
TRBJ2-5	14	TRBV4-2	ASSQGGGARRETQY
TRBJ2-1	9	TRBV15	ATSLLAEQF
TRBJ2-7	9	TRBV20-1	SVRTGSEQY
TRBJ2-1	14	TRBV5-1	ASGPSWASGYNEQF
TRBJ2-7	13	TRBV7-2	ASSTWDRGLDEQY
TRBJ1-5	12	TRBV27	TSRPGIANQPQH
TRBJ2-1	12	TRBV12-5	ASGPGITESEQF
TRBJ1-4	13	TRBV9	ASSVAQGRGEKLF
TRBJ1-1	9	TRBV16	ASSQIPEAF
TRBJ1-2	10	TRBV29-1	SVDVGGYGYT
TRBJ1-1	11	TRBV9	ASSVNPVVEAF
TRBJ2-1	11	TRBV7-2	ASSSAAYNEQF
TRBJ2-3	13	TRBV7-9	ASSLSWASTDTQY
TRBJ2-3	12	TRBV7-7	ASSLGQPTDTQY
TRBJ2-7	12	TRBV2	ASFLSRGGYEQY
TRBJ2-5	12	TRBV6-5	ASSIRGRQETQY
TRBJ2-1	14	TRBV19	ASSASSGGAMPEQF
TRBJ2-7	10	TRBV6-1	ATRGRPYEQY
TRBJ1-2	11	TRBV6-6	ASSSPDNQGYT
TRBJ1-1	12	TRBV14	ASSQLARYTEAF
TRBJ1-2	11	TRBV4-3	ASSQQTGNGYT
TRBJ1-2	12	TRBV10-2	ASSESQDYYGYT
TRBJ2-7	12	TRBV14	ASSRGQGAGEQY
TRBJ1-4	15	TRBV19	ATGFGQGSRNNEKLF
TRBJ2-5	13	TRBV6-5	ASNPLSSGDETQY
TRBJ2-1	14	TRBV29-1	SVRKPLAGGGNEQF
TRBJ2-7	11	TRBV11-3	ASSFQGAYEQY
TRBJ1-3	16	TRBV7-9	ASSSGINRVLSGNTIY
TRBJ2-5	13	TRBV6-1	ASSEMTGNQETQY
TRBJ1-1	12	TRBV6-1	ASRPIGQNTEAF
TRBJ1-5	13	TRBV6-1	ASSERGGSNQPQH
TRBJ2-7	15	TRBV23-1	ASSHTGCGPTFYEQY
TRBJ1-2	14	TRBV7-2	ASSSDVGAGGFGYT
TRBJ1-4	13	TRBV2	ASSELVGGNEKLF
TRBJ1-6	17	TRBV13	ASSLRRNTPFRDNSPLH
TRBJ2-5	15	TRBV21-1	ASPPVDREEPMKTQY
TRBJ1-3	13	TRBV2	ASREGGTSGNTIY
TRBJ1-3	15	TRBV18	ASSPLRDSHAGNTIY
TRBJ2-3	16	TRBV7-9	ASSLTGGGRDGTDTQY
TRBJ2-3	14	TRBV27	ASSFGSGAHTDTQY
TRBJ2-1	14	TRBV11-3	ASSLGARESYNEQF
TRBJ1-2	12	TRBV5-1	ASSLVGREGGYT
TRBJ1-2	13	TRBV5-1	ASSLARSGAGGYT
TRBJ1-2	11	TRBV5-1	ASSLGGGDGYT
TRBJ1-2	13	TRBV4-1	ASRPITGGFGGYT
TRBJ1-6	13	TRBV6-6	ASTPAGQVVSPLH
TRBJ2-7	12	TRBV6-5	ASSYQRATYEQY
TRBJ1-1	15	TRBV28	ASSLSSGGPKNTEAF
TRBJ1-6	13	TRBV7-9	ASSDLGGDNSPLH
TRBJ1-6	11	TRBV19	ASRQGERSPLH
TRBJ1-5	14	TRBV10-3	AISEDRDSSNQPQH
TRBJ1-2	13	TRBV28	ASSHPRGRGHGYT
TRBJ2-1	14	TRBV5-1	ASSFQGSSSYNEQF
TRBJ2-2	12	TRBV28	ASQRGGNTGELF
TRBJ2-3	16	TRBV7-9	ASSLTGGGRFRTDTQY